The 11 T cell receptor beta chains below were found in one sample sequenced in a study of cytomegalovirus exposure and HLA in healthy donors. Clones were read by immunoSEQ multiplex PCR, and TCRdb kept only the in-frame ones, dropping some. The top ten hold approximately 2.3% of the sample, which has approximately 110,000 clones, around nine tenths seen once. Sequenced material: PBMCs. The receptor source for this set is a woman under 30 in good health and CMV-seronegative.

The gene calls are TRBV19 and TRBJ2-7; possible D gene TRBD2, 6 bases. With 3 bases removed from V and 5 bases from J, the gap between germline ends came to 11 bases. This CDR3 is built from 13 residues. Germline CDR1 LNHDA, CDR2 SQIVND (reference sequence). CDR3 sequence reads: CASSMEGLNEQYF. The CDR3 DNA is TGTGCCAGTAGTATGGAGGGGCTTAACGAGCAGTACTTC.

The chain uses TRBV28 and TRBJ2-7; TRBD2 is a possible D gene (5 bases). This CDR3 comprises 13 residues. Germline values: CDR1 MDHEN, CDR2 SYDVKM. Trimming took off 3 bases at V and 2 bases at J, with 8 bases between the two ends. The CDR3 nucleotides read TGTGCCAGCAGTTTCGTCGGGGCCTACGAGCAGTACTTC. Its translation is CASSFVGAYEQYF.

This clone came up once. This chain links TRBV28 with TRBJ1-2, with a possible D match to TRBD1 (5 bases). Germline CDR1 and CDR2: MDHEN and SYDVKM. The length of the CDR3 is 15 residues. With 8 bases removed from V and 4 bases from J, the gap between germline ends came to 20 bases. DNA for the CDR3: TGTGCCAGCCTTTCGGGGGGTCGGACCCTCTATGGCTACACCTTC. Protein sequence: CASLSGGRTLYGYTF.

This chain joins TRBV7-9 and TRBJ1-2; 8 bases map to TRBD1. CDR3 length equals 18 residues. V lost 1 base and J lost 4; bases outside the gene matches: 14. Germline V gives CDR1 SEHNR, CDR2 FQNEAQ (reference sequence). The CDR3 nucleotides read TGTGCCAGCAGCTTAGTCAAGGGGACAGGAGCATTTGGCTATGGCTACACCTTC. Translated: CASSLVKGTGAFGYGYTF.

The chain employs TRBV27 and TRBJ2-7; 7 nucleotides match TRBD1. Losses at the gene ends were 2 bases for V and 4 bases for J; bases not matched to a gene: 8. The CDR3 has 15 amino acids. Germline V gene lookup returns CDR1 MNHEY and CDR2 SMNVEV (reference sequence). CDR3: CASSLIGTEGYEQYF. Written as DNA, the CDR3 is TGTGCCAGCAGTTTAATCGGGACAGAAGGTTACGAGCAGTACTTC.

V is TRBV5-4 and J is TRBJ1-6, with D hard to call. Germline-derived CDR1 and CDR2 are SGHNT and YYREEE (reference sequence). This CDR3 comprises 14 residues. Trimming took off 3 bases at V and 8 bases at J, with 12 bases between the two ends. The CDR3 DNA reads TGTGCCAGCAGCTCCGACGGCGGCTATTCACCCCTCCACTTT. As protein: CASSSDGGYSPLHF.

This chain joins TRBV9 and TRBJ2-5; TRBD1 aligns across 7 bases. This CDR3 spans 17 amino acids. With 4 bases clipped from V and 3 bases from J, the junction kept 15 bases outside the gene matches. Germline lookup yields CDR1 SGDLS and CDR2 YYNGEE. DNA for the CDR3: TGTGCCAGCAGCCCGGGACACCTACTAGGGGGCAAAGAGACCCAGTACTTC. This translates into CASSPGHLLGGKETQYF.

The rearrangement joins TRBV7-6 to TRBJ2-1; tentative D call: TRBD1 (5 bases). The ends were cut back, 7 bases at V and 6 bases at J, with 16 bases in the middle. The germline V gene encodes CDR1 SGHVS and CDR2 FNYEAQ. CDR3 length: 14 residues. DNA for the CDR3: TGTGCCAGCACCGCAGGGCCCCTAATCAATGAGCAGTTCTTC. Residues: CASTAGPLINEQFF. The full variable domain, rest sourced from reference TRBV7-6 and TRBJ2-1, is GAGVSQSPRYKVTKRGQDVALRCDPISGHVSLYWYRQALGQGPEFLTYFNYEAQQDKSGLPNDRFSAERPEGSISTLTIQRTEQRDSAMYRCASTAGPLINEQFFGPGTRLTVL.

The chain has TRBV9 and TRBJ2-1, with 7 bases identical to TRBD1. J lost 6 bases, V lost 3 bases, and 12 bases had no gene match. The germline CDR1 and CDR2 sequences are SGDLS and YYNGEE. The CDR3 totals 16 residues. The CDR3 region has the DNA TGTGCCAGCAGCGCCGCCTCCGCTCCAGGGGGCAATGAGCAGTTCTTC. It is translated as CASSAASAPGGNEQFF.

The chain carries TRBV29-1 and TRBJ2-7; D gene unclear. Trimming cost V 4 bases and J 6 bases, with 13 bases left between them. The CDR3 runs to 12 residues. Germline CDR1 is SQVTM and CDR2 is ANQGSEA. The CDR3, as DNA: TGCAGCGTTGTGGGCATTATGGGCGAGCAGTACTTC. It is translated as CSVVGIMGEQYF.

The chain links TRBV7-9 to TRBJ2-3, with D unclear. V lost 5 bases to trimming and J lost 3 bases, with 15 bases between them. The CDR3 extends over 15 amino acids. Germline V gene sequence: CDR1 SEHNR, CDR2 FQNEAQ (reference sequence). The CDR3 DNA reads TGTGCCAGCAGCCCATCGGGTGGTGGTACAGATACGCAGTATTTT. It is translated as CASSPSGGGTDTQYF.